This T cell receptor beta chain derives from a study of PD-L1 blockade in urothelial cancer. Study-wide context: The authors examined blood 3 weeks (second dose) and 6 weeks after treatment start. General study results and limits: Pretreatment blood TCR clonality under the median forecast improved survival.

Time point reported: pretreatment peripheral blood. Locally advanced or metastatic urothelial carcinoma affected the patients. The CDR3 is 15 residues long. The J segment lost 9 bases and the V segment lost 0 bases, leaving 8 bases of the junction unmatched. Germline lookup yields CDR1 SGHNT and CDR2 YENEEA. This clone is a singleton in its sample. Its antigen is unidentified. Synthetic spike-ins, TCR analog templates, were added into each PCR. Clones were sequenced by immunoSEQ multiplex PCR, and TCRdb holds only the in-frame ones, with some missing. The sample records about 87,000 clones, roughly nine tenths being singletons.

The specimen was PBMCs, collected around atezolizumab (anti-PD-L1) treatment. This sequence originates from a woman older than 75 with urothelial cancer. This chain connects TRBV11-3 to TRBJ1-5, with 7 bases aligning to TRBD1. CDR3 bases: TGTGCCAGCAGCTTAGAGAGACAGGGTTATTTGCCCCAGCATTTT. Translated, it gives CASSLERQGYLPQHF.